A single sample gave rise to the 25 T cell receptor beta chains below, sequenced in a study of regulatory T cells in long-lasting Graves disease (dated by TCRdb to about 2021). The method behind the library was multiplex PCR. This sample was sequenced with an Illumina HiSeq 4000. TCR beta libraries were built with iRepertoire HTBI primers and Arm-PCR amplification of CDR3 regions. Starting from the raw public reads, TCRdb applied fastp trimming at Q25, assembled clones with MiXCR and retained in-frame beta chains. Duplicate CDR3 protein sequences are folded into a single record with the most common DNA and genes. This sample comprises 350,000 to 450,000 distinct CDR3 sequences, roughly 20% of them detected only once. Clones ranked in the top ten supply approximately 30% of the sample. Reading the label with the study, this specimen's time point is: persistent/refractory GD, antithyroid drugs over 5 years with positive TRAb. For both TCR sequencing and RNA sequencing, RNA was extracted from PBMCs using TRIzol.

The material sequenced was peripheral blood mononuclear cells (PBMCs), taken when the disease was refractory, from a patient treated with antithyroid drugs. Source of these receptors: a woman between 40 and 55 years old with Graves disease. Donor details come from another sample of the same person, matched by shared clones.

There are many counts of this clonotype. J is TRBJ1-1 and V is TRBV2, with 9 nucleotides matching TRBD1. The germline gives CDR1 SNHLY, CDR2 FYNNEI. The CDR3 runs 14 residues. Unmatched junction bases numbered 5, after V lost 5 bases and J lost 4 bases. CDR3 region: CASSLTGGPTEAFF. In DNA, the CDR3 is TGTGCCAGCAGTCTCACAGGGGGCCCCACTGAAGCTTTCTTT.

This clonotype was recorded many times. The chain's CDR3 is CASSLDPGYEQYF. CDR3 DNA sequence: TGTGCCAGCAGCTTAGATCCAGGGTACGAGCAGTACTTC. This chain connects TRBV11-2 to TRBJ2-7, with D maybe TRBD1 (5 bases). V gave up 0 bases and J gave up 4 bases, with 7 bases separating them. This CDR3 has 13 amino acids. CDR1 SGHAT and CDR2 FQNNGV come from the germline V gene.

The chain employs TRBV2 and TRBJ2-1; a possible D gene is TRBD2 (5 bases). The V end lost 7 bases, the J end lost 9 bases, and 16 bases lay between the germline ends. CDR1 is SNHLY and CDR2 is FYNNEI in the germline V gene. This CDR3 has 13 residues. The CDR3 sequence: CASTSTEGGEQFF. The CDR3 nucleotides are TGTGCCAGCACTAGCACCGAAGGTGGTGAGCAGTTCTTC.

This clonotype was found a few times. V gene TRBV20-1 combines with J gene TRBJ1-2; possible D gene TRBD1, 6 bases. This CDR3 has 12 residues. V lost 5 bases and J 1 base, leaving 8 bases between the germline ends. Germline V gives CDR1 DFQATT, CDR2 SNEGSKA (reference sequence). For the CDR3, the DNA is TGCAGTGCTCCACAGGGTAACTATGGCTACACCTTC. Its protein product is CSAPQGNYGYTF.

The rearrangement links TRBV3-1 to TRBJ1-5; D not resolved. V was shortened by 3 bases and J by 6 bases, with 6 bases between the two germline ends. CDR3 length: 12 amino acids. Per germline, CDR1 LGHDT and CDR2 YNNKEL (reference sequence). CDR3 amino acids: CASSHGSQPQHF. In DNA form, the CDR3 reads TGTGCCAGCAGCCATGGGAGTCAGCCCCAGCATTTT.

Remarks on this clonotype: Being one base from a much bigger clone, this may be a read error. V usage is TRBV11-2 and J usage is TRBJ2-5; a possible D gene is TRBD2 (6 bases). The length of the CDR3 is 14 residues. Germline loops: CDR1 SGHAT, CDR2 FQNNGV. The CDR3, as DNA: TGTGCCAGCAGCGACGGGACTGTCAAAGAGGCCCAGTACTTC. Its protein is CASSDGTVKEAQYF.

The chain links TRBV4-1 to TRBJ2-2, with 11 positions matching TRBD2. The CDR3 sequence is 16 residues long. V gave up 1 base and J gave up 4 bases; unmatched junction bases: 2. Germline-derived CDR1 and CDR2 are MGHRA and YSYEKL. DNA for the CDR3: TGCGCCAGCAGCCAAGGGACTAGCGGGTCCACCGGGGAGCTGTTTTTT. It translates to CASSQGTSGSTGELFF.

The CDR3 sequence: CASSFMTSGKHEQYF. In nucleotides, the CDR3 is TGCGCCAGCAGCTTCATGACTAGCGGGAAACACGAGCAGTACTTC. The V gene is TRBV5-1, the J gene TRBJ2-7; 11 positions match TRBD2. Trimming took 2 bases from V and 5 from J; bases not matched to a gene: 6. The CDR3 is 15 amino acids. Germline CDR1 SGHRS, CDR2 YFSETQ.

Comment on this clonotype: One base separates it from a far larger clone, so it is likely a read error. The gene calls are TRBV2 and TRBJ2-1; 7 positions match TRBD1. Germline CDR1 reads SNHLY; CDR2 reads FYNNEI. The CDR3 loop spans 13 amino acids. V shed 9 bases, J shed 10 bases, and the junction held 12 bases outside the gene matches. The CDR3 region is CASVQGSSYEQFF. The CDR3 nucleotides read TGTGCCAGTGTACAGGGGAGTTCCTACGAGCAGTTCTTC.

This rearrangement joins TRBV3-1 to TRBJ1-1; D is undetermined. Trimming removed 0 bases from V and 11 bases from J, with 10 bases in between. The CDR3 sequence is 12 residues long. From germline, CDR1 is LGHDT and CDR2 YNNKEL (reference sequence). Here the CDR3 DNA reads TGTGCCAGCAGCCAAGATATCGGCAGTGCTTTCTTT. It encodes CASSQDIGSAFF.

This clonotype occurred many times. V usage is TRBV28 and J usage is TRBJ2-7; the D is unclear. Germline assignment: CDR1 MDHEN and CDR2 SYDVKM. The CDR3 is 14 amino acids. Trimming stripped 7 bases from V and 3 bases from J, with 16 bases between. In DNA, the CDR3 is TGTGCCAGCACCCACGGCGGAACTCTCTACGAGCAGTACTTC. It specifies CASTHGGTLYEQYF.

This clonotype was recorded a few times. The V call is TRBV20-1, the J call TRBJ1-1; possible D gene TRBD1, 5 bases. Trimming cost V 3 bases and J 4 bases, with 24 bases left between them. This CDR3 is 17 amino acids long. The V gene's germline CDR1 is DFQATT and CDR2 SNEGSKA (reference sequence). The CDR3 coding sequence is TGCAGTGCTAGGGGGCCAGTCGTCCTCCGGTCGGTCACTGAAGCTTTCTTT. This translates into CSARGPVVLRSVTEAFF.

This clonotype was recorded many times. The rearrangement uses TRBV27 and TRBJ1-2, with a weak D call TRBD1 (6 bases). The CDR3 loop spans 12 amino acids. The germline CDR1 and CDR2 sequences are MNHEY and SMNVEV (reference sequence). V lost 6 bases and J lost 8, with 13 bases in between. The DNA of the CDR3 is TGTGCCAGCAGGGGAACAGGGAAGGGCTACACCTTC. Encoded protein: CASRGTGKGYTF.

This clonotype was picked up many times. The chain combines TRBV28 with TRBJ2-7, with D hard to call. Trimming took 7 bases from V and 3 from J, leaving 7 bases between them. The CDR3 contains 11 residues. Germline CDR1 is MDHEN and CDR2 is SYDVKM. The CDR3 coding sequence is TGTGCCAGCATTCTGGTCTACGAGCAGTACTTC. Translating gives CASILVYEQYF. Together with reference TRBV28 and TRBJ2-7, the CDR3 gives the full variable domain: DVKVTQSSRYLVKRTGEKVFLECVQDMDHENMFWYRQDPGLGLRLIYFSYDVKMKEKGDIPEGYSVSREKKERFSLILESASTNQTSMYLCASILVYEQYFGPGTRLTVT.

The table lists this clonotype with many counts. This rearrangement joins TRBV20-1 to TRBJ2-2; possible D gene TRBD2, 6 bases. The V gene's germline CDR1 is DFQATT and CDR2 SNEGSKA (reference sequence). The germline V and J ends were trimmed by 5 bases and 0 bases, with 10 bases remaining between them. The CDR3 is 14 amino acids. CDR3 in amino acids: CSAGGGANTGELFF. CDR3 DNA: TGCAGTGCTGGCGGCGGGGCGAACACCGGGGAGCTGTTTTTT.

There are many counts of this clonotype. V and J are TRBV28 and TRBJ2-7; 8 bases are shared with TRBD1. The CDR3 loop spans 16 amino acids. The J segment lost 0 bases and the V segment lost 6 bases, leaving 10 bases of the junction unmatched. The germline V gene encodes CDR1 MDHEN and CDR2 SYDVKM. CDR3 residues: CASRAGTGLSSYEQYF. CDR3 DNA: TGTGCCAGCAGGGCCGGGACAGGATTAAGCTCCTACGAGCAGTACTTC.

This clonotype came up a few times. This rearrangement joins TRBV4-1 to TRBJ2-7, with a weak D call TRBD1 (6 bases). The length of the CDR3 is 15 residues. With 4 bases removed from V and 3 bases from J, the gap between germline ends came to 16 bases. From germline, CDR1 is MGHRA and CDR2 YSYEKL. CDR3 region: CASSPPGHIDYEQYF. The CDR3 DNA sequence: TGCGCCAGCAGCCCTCCGGGACACATAGACTACGAGCAGTACTTC.

This clonotype was seen many times. The V call is TRBV4-2, the J call TRBJ1-2; D is unclear. This CDR3 is built from 13 residues. V dropped 5 bases and J dropped 4 bases, with 11 bases sitting between them. Germline V gene sequence: CDR1 LGHNA, CDR2 YNFKEQ. For the CDR3, the DNA is TGTGCCAGCAGCGCAGGACCGGCCTATGGCTACACCTTC. It is translated as CASSAGPAYGYTF.

V and J are TRBV6-1 and TRBJ2-7; the D gene is possibly TRBD2 (5 bases). This CDR3 region has 11 residues. Germline V gene data show CDR1 as MNHNS and CDR2 as SASEGT. V was shortened by 7 bases and J by 6 bases, with 10 bases between the two germline ends. Written as DNA, the CDR3 is TGTGCCAGCAACGGACTCTCCGAGCAGTACTTC. It encodes CASNGLSEQYF.

This clonotype has ten or more counts. The gene calls are TRBV28 and TRBJ1-4; possibly TRBD1 for D (6 bases). Germline V lookup: CDR1 MDHEN, CDR2 SYDVKM. Trimming cost V 5 bases and J 0 bases, with 13 bases left between them. This CDR3 comprises 16 residues. CDR3 in amino acids: CASSIRTDTTNEKLFF. As DNA, the CDR3 is TGTGCCAGCAGTATCCGGACAGACACAACTAATGAAAAACTGTTTTTT.

There are a few counts of this clonotype. The rearrangement links TRBV7-3 to TRBJ2-2; a weak D match, TRBD2 (5 bases). Germline V gives CDR1 SGHTA, CDR2 FQGTGA. This CDR3 has 14 amino acids. Trimming left V 2 bases short and J 6 bases short, with 10 bases between. CDR3 bases: TGTGCCAGCAGCTTAGATCTCGGGGCCGGGGAGCTGTTTTTT. Translation gives CASSLDLGAGELFF. Using reference TRBV7-3 and TRBJ2-2 for the parts outside the CDR3, the full variable domain is GAGVSQTPSNKVTEKGKYVELRCDPISGHTALYWYRQSLGQGPEFLIYFQGTGAADDSGLPNDRFFAVRPEGSVSTLKIQRTERGDSAVYLCASSLDLGAGELFFGEGSRLTVL.

The chain couples TRBV28 to TRBJ2-1; D not resolved. CDR3 length equals 13 residues. Germline V gene lookup returns CDR1 MDHEN and CDR2 SYDVKM. The V and J ends lost 5 bases and 9 bases respectively, with 14 bases between them. The CDR3 region is CASSPASETEQFF. The CDR3 DNA reads TGTGCCAGCAGTCCTGCCTCGGAAACTGAGCAGTTCTTC.

The V gene is TRBV11-2, the J gene TRBJ2-2; 9 nucleotides line up with TRBD1. J gave up 5 bases and V 5 bases, and 6 bases lay outside the gene matches. The germline V gene has CDR1 SGHAT and CDR2 FQNNGV. This CDR3 is built from 15 residues. The CDR3 sequence: CASSLQGAGTGELFF. The CDR3 region has the DNA TGTGCCAGCAGCCTACAGGGGGCAGGGACCGGGGAGCTGTTTTTT.

The CDR3 sequence is CASSRRGFVYNEQFF. The CDR3 DNA reads TGTGCCAGCAGCCGTCGGGGGTTTGTCTACAATGAGCAGTTCTTC. The V call is TRBV5-6, the J call TRBJ2-1; tentatively, D is TRBD2 (6 bases). The germline gives CDR1 SGHDT, CDR2 YYEEEE. The V and J ends lost 4 bases and 3 bases respectively, with 14 bases between them. This CDR3 has 15 amino acids.

CDR3 sequence (DNA): TGTGCCATCAGTGGGGAAAACAGGGAACCTAACTATGGCTACACCTTC. Protein sequence: CAISGENREPNYGYTF. This chain joins TRBV10-3 and TRBJ1-2; D perhaps matches TRBD1 (6 bases). The V end was cut by 4 bases, the J end by 0 bases, with 15 bases between. The V gene's germline CDR1 is ENHRY and CDR2 SYGVKD. The CDR3 runs 16 residues.